The next 28 T cell receptor beta chains were all read from a single sample in a study of cytomegalovirus exposure and HLA in healthy donors. Measured with immunoSEQ multiplex PCR; TCRdb has only the in-frame clones, and not every one. This sample yields 140,000 or so clones, of which 90% to 95% are seen a single time; 0.69% belongs to the top ten. Sequencing input: PBMCs. Receptors originate from a man younger than 30 in good health and CMV-seronegative.

The gene calls are TRBV13 and TRBJ1-3; weak D call: TRBD1 (5 bases). The CDR3 length is 14 residues. Germline loops: CDR1 PRHDT, CDR2 FYEKMQ (reference sequence). Trimming took off 4 bases at V and 1 base at J, with 8 bases between the two ends. The CDR3 here is CASSSTDSGNTIYF. As DNA, the CDR3 is TGTGCCAGCAGCTCGACAGATTCTGGAAACACCATATATTTT.

This chain joins TRBV13 and TRBJ2-1, with no clear D. Germline-derived CDR1 and CDR2 are PRHDT and FYEKMQ (reference sequence). Trimming stripped 2 bases from V and 8 bases from J, with 19 bases between. The CDR3 spans 16 residues. The CDR3 coding sequence is TGTGCCAGCAGCTTAACTCTGTTGACGCGAGGTGATGAGCAGTTCTTC. Translated: CASSLTLLTRGDEQFF.

This sequence joins TRBV28 and TRBJ1-2; 8 bases line up with TRBD1. The CDR3 totals 15 residues. The germline V gene has CDR1 MDHEN and CDR2 SYDVKM. V shed 4 bases and J 3 bases; nucleotides not matched to a gene: 7. The CDR3 sequence is CASSWTGTSHYGYTF. CDR3 in DNA: TGTGCCAGCAGTTGGACAGGGACTTCCCACTATGGCTACACCTTC.

The V and J genes are TRBV7-9 and TRBJ1-5, with no clear D. V lost 5 bases, J lost 5 bases, and 7 bases lay in between. The CDR3 loop spans 12 amino acids. CDR1 SEHNR and CDR2 FQNEAQ come from the germline V gene (reference sequence). The CDR3 nucleotides read TGTGCCAGCAGCCGGAGGGATCAGCCCCAGCATTTT. It specifies CASSRRDQPQHF.

The V gene is TRBV7-2, the J gene TRBJ2-1, with 13 bases fitting TRBD2. This CDR3 contains 17 residues. Losses at the gene ends were 5 bases for V and 5 bases for J; bases not matched to a gene: 9. CDR1 is SGHTA, CDR2 FQGNSA, per germline. CDR3 loop: CASSLRLAGGPNNEQFF. CDR3 coding DNA: TGTGCCAGCAGCCTCAGACTAGCGGGGGGTCCTAACAATGAGCAGTTCTTC.

This clone was seen only once. The rearrangement uses TRBV9 and TRBJ2-1; TRBD2 matches at 9 bases. The junction had 12 bases not matched to a gene; V was cut back by 4 bases and J by 7 bases. CDR3 length equals 16 residues. The germline V gene has CDR1 SGDLS and CDR2 YYNGEE. This CDR3 reads CASSFSSGDPWNEQFF. As DNA, the CDR3 is TGTGCCAGCAGCTTCTCTAGCGGGGACCCGTGGAATGAGCAGTTCTTC.

The V call is TRBV28, the J call TRBJ1-2; 8 nucleotides line up with TRBD1. The CDR3 sequence is 13 residues long. Germline V gene sequence: CDR1 MDHEN, CDR2 SYDVKM. V lost 5 bases, J lost 8 bases, and 7 bases stayed unmatched. CDR3 DNA sequence: TGTGCCAGCAGTCCCGGACAGGGCTGGGGCTACACCTTC. Encoded protein: CASSPGQGWGYTF.

Only one count was recorded for this clone. This chain's CDR3 is CSVAGQGSAEAFF. DNA of the CDR3: TGCAGCGTTGCCGGACAGGGTTCGGCTGAAGCTTTCTTT. The genes are TRBV29-1 and TRBJ1-1; TRBD1 matches 8 bases. Germline lookup yields CDR1 SQVTM and CDR2 ANQGSEA. J lost 6 bases, V lost 4 bases, and 7 bases had no gene match. This CDR3 is 13 amino acids long.

This sequence joins TRBV5-1 and TRBJ1-1, with D uncertain. This CDR3 contains 15 residues. Germline loops: CDR1 SGHRS, CDR2 YFSETQ. The ends were cut back, 4 bases at V and 2 bases at J, with 15 bases in the middle. CDR3 DNA: TGCGCCAGCAGCCTACAGAACACCCCTAACACTGAAGCTTTCTTT. Translating it yields CASSLQNTPNTEAFF.

The rearrangement links TRBV10-3 to TRBJ2-1; the D gene is possibly TRBD2 (6 bases). CDR1 is ENHRY and CDR2 is SYGVKD in the germline V gene. V lost 8 bases and J lost 1, with 9 bases in between. The CDR3 covers 13 residues. As DNA, the CDR3 is TGTGCCATCGGGGAGGTGTCCTACAATGAGCAGTTCTTC. Its protein product is CAIGEVSYNEQFF.

This chain joins TRBV5-8 and TRBJ2-7; 9 bases agree with TRBD2. Germline V gene sequence: CDR1 SGHTS, CDR2 YDEGEE. This CDR3 spans 13 amino acids. The V gene end was trimmed by 9 bases and the J gene end by 6 bases; junction bases not matched to a gene: 10. The CDR3 spells CATGIAGVSEQYV. The CDR3 DNA follows: TGTGCCACCGGGATAGCGGGAGTGAGCGAGCAGTACGTC.

The chain recombines TRBV18 with TRBJ1-2; D is possibly TRBD1 (6 bases). This CDR3 region has 16 residues. V was trimmed by 3 bases and J by 1 base, leaving 15 bases between them. Germline V gene sequence: CDR1 KGHSH, CDR2 LQKENI. CDR3 protein: CASSPPRQDFNYGYTF. The CDR3, as DNA: TGTGCCAGCTCACCGCCTCGACAGGATTTTAACTATGGCTACACCTTC.

The V and J genes are TRBV28 and TRBJ2-5; possibly TRBD1 for D (6 bases). The CDR3 loop spans 17 amino acids. The germline V gene has CDR1 MDHEN and CDR2 SYDVKM. The ends were cut back, 3 bases at V and 5 bases at J, with 22 bases in the middle. In DNA form, the CDR3 reads TGTGCCAGCAGTTTCCCACAGGGTGACCTAAGGCGGGAGACCCAGTACTTC. It is translated as CASSFPQGDLRRETQYF. Full variable domain (remainder filled in from reference TRBV28 and TRBJ2-5): DVKVTQSSRYLVKRTGEKVFLECVQDMDHENMFWYRQDPGLGLRLIYFSYDVKMKEKGDIPEGYSVSREKKERFSLILESASTNQTSMYLCASSFPQGDLRRETQYFGPGTRLLVL.

The chain carries TRBV12-5 and TRBJ2-7, with D possibly TRBD2 on 6 matching bases. In germline, CDR1 is LGHNT, CDR2 FRNRAP. This CDR3 region has 15 residues. Trimming left V 0 bases short and J 1 base short, with 10 bases between. CDR3 region: CASGLVRGMSYEQYF. The CDR3 region has the DNA TGTGCTAGTGGTTTGGTCCGGGGGATGTCCTACGAGCAGTACTTC.

The chain joins TRBV29-1 to TRBJ2-7; possible D gene TRBD1, 6 bases. Germline CDR1 and CDR2: SQVTM and ANQGSEA. The CDR3 has 12 residues. V lost 4 bases to trimming and J lost 3 bases, with 10 bases between them. The DNA for the CDR3 is TGCAGCGTTGTGGGCAGGGGCTACGAGCAGTACTTC. Translation gives CSVVGRGYEQYF.

The V gene is TRBV7-6, the J gene TRBJ2-4, with D possibly matching TRBD2 (6 bases). CDR3 size: 16 residues. Trimming removed 4 bases from V and 7 bases from J, with 20 bases in between. Germline V gene data show CDR1 as SGHVS and CDR2 as FNYEAQ. This CDR3 reads CASSSLHRERRNIQYF. The CDR3 DNA reads TGTGCCAGCAGCTCCCTTCACCGGGAGCGTAGGAACATTCAGTACTTC.

The rearrangement links TRBV5-1 to TRBJ2-3, with 8 bases aligning to TRBD2. This CDR3 is built from 16 residues. The ends lost 0 bases at V and 0 bases at J; junction bases unmatched: 3. Germline CDR1 and CDR2: SGHRS and YFSETQ. This chain's CDR3 is CASSLAPSGSTDTQYF. The CDR3 DNA sequence: TGCGCCAGCAGCTTGGCCCCTAGCGGGAGCACAGATACGCAGTATTTT.

This chain uses TRBV7-9 with TRBJ1-1; D might be TRBD1 (6 bases). The CDR3 runs to 13 residues. Germline CDR1 and CDR2: SEHNR and FQNEAQ (reference sequence). V lost 4 bases, J lost 6 bases, and 12 bases lay in between. CDR3 loop: CASSSQGFAEAFF. For the CDR3, the DNA is TGTGCCAGCAGCTCTCAGGGGTTCGCTGAAGCTTTCTTT. The full variable domain, in which reference TRBV7-9 and TRBJ1-1 provide the parts outside the CDR3, is DTGVSQNPRHKITKRGQNVTFRCDPISEHNRLYWYRQTLGQGPEFLTYFQNEAQLEKSRLLSDRFSAERPKGSFSTLEIQRTEQGDSAMYLCASSSQGFAEAFFGQGTRLTVV.

This sequence joins TRBV27 and TRBJ2-1; 10 nucleotides agree with TRBD2. The germline CDR1 and CDR2 sequences are MNHEY and SMNVEV (reference sequence). This CDR3 is built from 15 residues. Unmatched junction bases numbered 6, after V lost 5 bases and J lost 5 bases. The CDR3, as DNA: TGTGCCAGCAGTGAGCGGGAGGGCCGGAACAATGAGCAGTTCTTC. Translating it yields CASSEREGRNNEQFF.

The chain recombines TRBV2 with TRBJ2-5; maybe TRBD2 (6 bases). The CDR3 extends over 16 amino acids. Deletions cut 6 bases from V and 3 bases from J, with 20 bases between. CDR1 SNHLY and CDR2 FYNNEI come from the germline V gene. DNA for the CDR3: TGTGCCAGCAGACCCCGGGAGACACCGACAAAAGAGACCCAGTACTTC. It specifies CASRPRETPTKETQYF.

The chain has TRBV2 and TRBJ2-3; TRBD2 aligns across 15 bases. The V gene end was trimmed by 6 bases and the J gene end by 6 bases; junction bases not matched to a gene: 4. The CDR3 covers 15 residues. Germline values: CDR1 SNHLY, CDR2 FYNNEI. This chain's CDR3 is CASSGTSGRSDTQYF. CDR3 sequence (DNA): TGTGCCAGCAGCGGGACTAGCGGGAGGAGCGATACGCAGTATTTT.

The rearrangement joins TRBV28 to TRBJ1-3; possible D gene TRBD1, 5 bases. In germline, CDR1 is MDHEN, CDR2 SYDVKM. The CDR3 contains 15 residues. The ends were cut back, 5 bases at V and 2 bases at J, with 13 bases in the middle. DNA for the CDR3: TGTGCCAGCAGTCCCCACCGGGGGACTGGAAACACCATATATTTT. Its translation: CASSPHRGTGNTIYF.

The chain combines TRBV6-5 with TRBJ1-2; the D is unclear. V was cut by 1 base and J by 10 bases, with 16 bases left in between. The CDR3 length is 14 residues. CDR1 and CDR2 from the germline V gene are MNHEY and SVGAGI. CDR3 residues: CASSYWEDLSDYTF. DNA of the CDR3: TGTGCCAGCAGTTACTGGGAGGATTTGTCCGACTACACCTTC.

This sequence joins TRBV5-4 and TRBJ2-1; a weak D match, TRBD2 (6 bases). The CDR3 runs 16 residues. The germline gives CDR1 SGHNT, CDR2 YYREEE (reference sequence). V lost 2 bases and J lost 8, with 20 bases in between. As DNA, the CDR3 is TGTGCCAGCAGCTTTCCGTCGGGGGTCCGTCGCGATGAGCAGTTCTTC. Amino acids: CASSFPSGVRRDEQFF.

The V and J genes are TRBV19 and TRBJ1-3; D is possibly TRBD1 (6 bases). V lost 5 bases, J lost 0 bases, and 14 bases lay in between. The CDR3 totals 16 residues. Germline V gene sequence: CDR1 LNHDA, CDR2 SQIVND (reference sequence). CDR3 amino acids: CASSLRQAVSGNTIYF. The DNA of the CDR3 is TGTGCCAGTAGTCTAAGACAGGCGGTCTCTGGAAACACCATATATTTT.

This rearrangement joins TRBV19 to TRBJ1-1; 8 nucleotides align to TRBD1. The CDR3 consists of 11 residues. Germline-derived CDR1 and CDR2 are LNHDA and SQIVND (reference sequence). The V segment lost 10 bases and the J segment 4 bases; nucleotides outside the gene matches: 2. CDR3 bases: TGTGCCACAACAGGGGGCACTGAAGCTTTCTTT. Its translation: CATTGGTEAFF. The full variable domain, its missing parts supplied by reference TRBV19 and TRBJ1-1, is DGGITQSPKYLFRKEGQNVTLSCEQNLNHDAMYWYRQDPGQGLRLIYYSQIVNDFQKGDIAEGYSVSREKKESFPLTVTSAQKNPTAFYLCATTGGTEAFFGQGTRLTVV.

The chain is built from TRBV4-1 and TRBJ1-4; a weak D match, TRBD1 (5 bases). Germline values: CDR1 MGHRA, CDR2 YSYEKL. This CDR3 comprises 16 residues. Trimming left V 3 bases short and J 0 bases short, with 11 bases between. Here the CDR3 reads CASSQAGTATNEKLFF. CDR3 in DNA: TGCGCCAGCAGCCAGGCGGGGACGGCAACTAATGAAAAACTGTTTTTT.

This chain links TRBV5-1 with TRBJ1-1, with 8 positions matching TRBD1. Germline CDR1 SGHRS, CDR2 YFSETQ. This CDR3 comprises 15 residues. Trimming at V came to 4 bases and at J to 4 bases, leaving 9 bases not matched to a gene. The CDR3 is CASSRPTGVGTEAFF. CDR3 bases: TGCGCCAGCAGCAGACCGACAGGGGTTGGCACTGAAGCTTTCTTT.